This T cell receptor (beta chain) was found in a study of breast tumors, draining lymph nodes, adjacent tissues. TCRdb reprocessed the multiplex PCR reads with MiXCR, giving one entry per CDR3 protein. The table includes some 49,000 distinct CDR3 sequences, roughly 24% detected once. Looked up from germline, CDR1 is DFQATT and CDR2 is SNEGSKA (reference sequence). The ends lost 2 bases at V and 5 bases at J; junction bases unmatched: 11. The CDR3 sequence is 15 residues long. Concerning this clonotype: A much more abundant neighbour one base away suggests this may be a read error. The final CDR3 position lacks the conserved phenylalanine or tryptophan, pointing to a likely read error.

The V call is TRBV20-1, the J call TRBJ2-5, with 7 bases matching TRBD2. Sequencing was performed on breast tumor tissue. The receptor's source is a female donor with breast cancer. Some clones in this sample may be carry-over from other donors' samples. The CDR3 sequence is CSARSRGGRGETQYL. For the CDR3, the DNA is TGCAGTGCTAGAAGTCGGGGCGGGAGAGGGGAGACCCAGTACCTC.